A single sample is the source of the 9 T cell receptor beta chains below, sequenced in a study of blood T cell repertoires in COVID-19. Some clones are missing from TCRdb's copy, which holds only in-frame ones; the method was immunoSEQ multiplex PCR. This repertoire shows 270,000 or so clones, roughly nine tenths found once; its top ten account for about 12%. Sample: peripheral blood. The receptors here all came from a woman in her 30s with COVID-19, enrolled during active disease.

CDR3 coding DNA: TGTGCCACATACGGGGGGGCCGTTCAGCATGAGCAGTTCTTC. Protein product: CATYGGAVQHEQFF. The genes are TRBV28 and TRBJ2-1; 8 bases are shared with TRBD2. The CDR3 has 14 amino acids. The V and J ends lost 10 bases and 8 bases, in that order; junction bases with no gene match: 13. Germline lookup yields CDR1 MDHEN and CDR2 SYDVKM.

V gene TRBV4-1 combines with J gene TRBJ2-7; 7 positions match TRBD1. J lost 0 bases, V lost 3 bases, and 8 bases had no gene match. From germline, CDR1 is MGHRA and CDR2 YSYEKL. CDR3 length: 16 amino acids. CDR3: CASSQRDSRDSYEQYF. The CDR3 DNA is TGCGCCAGCAGCCAGAGGGACAGCAGAGACTCCTACGAGCAGTACTTC.

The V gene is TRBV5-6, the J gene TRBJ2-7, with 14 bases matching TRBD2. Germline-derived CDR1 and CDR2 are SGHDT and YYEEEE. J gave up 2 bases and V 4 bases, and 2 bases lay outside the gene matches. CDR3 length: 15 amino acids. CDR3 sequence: CASSRLAGGTYEQYF. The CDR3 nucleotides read TGTGCCAGCAGCCGACTAGCGGGGGGGACCTACGAGCAGTACTTC.

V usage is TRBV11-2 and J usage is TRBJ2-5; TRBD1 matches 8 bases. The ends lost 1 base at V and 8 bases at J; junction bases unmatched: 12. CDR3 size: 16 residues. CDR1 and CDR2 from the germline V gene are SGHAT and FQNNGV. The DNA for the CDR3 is TGTGCCAGCAGCTTAGTAGATCAGGGGGCGAAGGGAACCCAGTACTTC. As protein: CASSLVDQGAKGTQYF.

CDR3 residues: CASSLGYGREDGNTIYF. The CDR3 DNA sequence: TGCGCCAGCAGCTTGGGGTACGGCAGGGAGGACGGAAACACCATATATTTT. The chain recombines TRBV5-1 with TRBJ1-3, with D possibly being TRBD1 (5 bases). The V end lost 0 bases, the J end lost 4 bases, and 17 bases lay between the germline ends. Germline V gives CDR1 SGHRS, CDR2 YFSETQ. The CDR3 consists of 17 residues.

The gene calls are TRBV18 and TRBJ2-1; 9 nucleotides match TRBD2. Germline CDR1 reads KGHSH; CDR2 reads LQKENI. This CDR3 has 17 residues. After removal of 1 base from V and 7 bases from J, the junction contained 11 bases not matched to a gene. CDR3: CASSPLLGRGGENEQFF. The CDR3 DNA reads TGTGCCAGCTCACCACTACTTGGGCGGGGGGGCGAAAATGAGCAGTTCTTC.

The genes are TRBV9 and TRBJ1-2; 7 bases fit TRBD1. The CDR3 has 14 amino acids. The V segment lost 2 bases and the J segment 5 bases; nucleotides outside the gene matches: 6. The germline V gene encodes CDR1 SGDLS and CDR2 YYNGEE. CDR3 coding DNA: TGTGCCAGCAGCGTGGCTACAGGGGATTATGGCTACACCTTC. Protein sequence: CASSVATGDYGYTF.

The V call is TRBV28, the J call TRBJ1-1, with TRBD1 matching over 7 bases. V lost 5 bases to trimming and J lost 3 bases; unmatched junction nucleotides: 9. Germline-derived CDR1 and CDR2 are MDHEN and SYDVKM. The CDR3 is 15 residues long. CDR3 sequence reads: CASSVSTGFDTEAFF. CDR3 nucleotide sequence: TGTGCCAGCAGTGTTTCGACAGGGTTCGACACTGAAGCTTTCTTT.

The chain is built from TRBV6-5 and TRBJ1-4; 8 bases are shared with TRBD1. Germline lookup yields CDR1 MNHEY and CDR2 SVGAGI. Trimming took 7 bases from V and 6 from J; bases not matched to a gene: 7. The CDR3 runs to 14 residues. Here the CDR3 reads CASNENRGYEKLFF. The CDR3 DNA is TGTGCCAGCAACGAAAACAGGGGGTATGAAAAACTGTTTTTT.